This passage covers 29 T cell receptor beta chains from one sample sequenced in a study of blood T cell repertoires in COVID-19. Clones were sequenced by immunoSEQ multiplex PCR, and TCRdb holds only the in-frame ones, with some missing. The sample lists 45,000 to 65,000 clones; more than 90% were seen once. The source material was peripheral blood. These receptors all come from a human donor in a cohort sampled during active COVID-19.

The chain combines TRBV6-5 with TRBJ2-7; TRBD1 matches at 9 bases. In germline, CDR1 is MNHEY, CDR2 SVGAGI. The CDR3 is 14 residues long. V trimming: 5 bases; J trimming: 3 bases; junction bases outside the gene matches: 5. CDR3 nucleotides: TGTGCCAGCAGTACCGGGACAGGGAACTACGAGCAGTACGTC. Its protein product is CASSTGTGNYEQYV.

The chain uses TRBV5-4 and TRBJ2-6; 9 bases match TRBD1. The germline CDR1 and CDR2 sequences are SGHNT and YYREEE (reference sequence). V was clipped by 2 bases and J by 0 bases; unmatched bases: 9. The CDR3 spans 19 residues. The CDR3 sequence: CASSLESGTGISGANVLTF. The DNA of the CDR3 is TGTGCCAGCAGCTTAGAATCCGGGACAGGGATCTCTGGGGCCAACGTCCTGACTTTC.

The J gene is TRBJ1-2, the V gene TRBV5-4; TRBD1 might be the D (6 bases). The ends were cut back, 0 bases at V and 4 bases at J, with 13 bases in the middle. Germline CDR1 is SGHNT and CDR2 is YYREEE (reference sequence). This CDR3 has 15 residues. The CDR3 spells CASSLVRGRAYGYTF. The CDR3 DNA reads as TGTGCCAGCAGCTTGGTGCGGGGGCGCGCCTATGGCTACACCTTC.

The chain carries TRBV29-1 and TRBJ2-7, with TRBD2 matching 10 bases. CDR1 SQVTM and CDR2 ANQGSEA come from the germline V gene. V was clipped by 6 bases and J by 1 base; unmatched bases: 9. The CDR3 runs to 15 residues. The CDR3 loop is CSVSSSGRASYEQYF. For the CDR3, the DNA is TGCAGCGTATCAAGCAGCGGGAGGGCGTCCTACGAGCAGTACTTC.

Only a few counts were recorded for this clone. V gene TRBV29-1 combines with J gene TRBJ1-1; D uncertain. CDR3 length: 13 amino acids. Trimming cost V 5 bases and J 0 bases, with 10 bases left between them. CDR1 and CDR2 from the germline V gene are SQVTM and ANQGSEA. CDR3 bases: TGCAGCGTTCGGTTGAGAATGAACACTGAAGCTTTCTTT. Translation: CSVRLRMNTEAFF.

The rearrangement links TRBV6-2 or TRBV6-3 to TRBJ2-6, with TRBD1 as a possible D gene (5 bases). This CDR3 is built from 20 residues. Trimming removed 0 bases from V and 4 bases from J, with 22 bases in between. Germline CDR1 MNHEY, CDR2 SVGEGT. The CDR3 nucleotides are TGTGCCAGCAGTTACTCGATTTCGGGCAGGGTCTGGTCGGGGGCCAACGTCCTGACTTTC. It is translated as CASSYSISGRVWSGANVLTF.

The V gene is TRBV18, the J gene TRBJ2-1; tentatively, D is TRBD1 (7 bases). Trimming removed 4 bases at V and 5 bases at J, with 18 bases between. The CDR3 is 16 amino acids. Per germline, CDR1 KGHSH and CDR2 LQKENI. The CDR3 region has the DNA TGTGCCAGCTCACTGACGCGGAGGGGGCGAGACAATGAGCAGTTCTTC. It yields the protein CASSLTRRGRDNEQFF.

The chain has TRBV19 and TRBJ2-4; 8 bases match TRBD1. Germline CDR1 is LNHDA and CDR2 is SQIVND (reference sequence). CDR3 length: 16 amino acids. Losses at the gene ends were 5 bases for V and 8 bases for J; bases not matched to a gene: 14. The CDR3 sequence: CASSSSDRGGVDIQYF. In nucleotides, the CDR3 is TGTGCCAGTAGTTCCTCAGACAGGGGAGGTGTGGACATTCAGTACTTC.

This rearrangement joins TRBV9 to TRBJ1-1; D gene uncertain. This CDR3 is built from 15 residues. CDR1 SGDLS and CDR2 YYNGEE come from the germline V gene. V was pared by 1 base and J by 5 bases, with 15 bases between. CDR3 sequence reads: CASSVYEQRGTEAFF. CDR3 nucleotides: TGTGCCAGCAGCGTATATGAGCAGCGAGGAACTGAAGCTTTCTTT.

In regard to this clone: One end of the junction is discordant with germline, which a read error may explain. V and J are TRBV7-9 and TRBJ2-3, with a tentative D call TRBD2 (9 bases). The CDR3 is 15 amino acids. CDR1 is SEHNR and CDR2 is FQNEAQ in the germline V gene (reference sequence). The CDR3 region has the DNA TGTGCCAGCAGCCTAGCGGGACAGGGCACAGATACGCAGTATTTT. Residues: CASSLAGQGTDTQYF.

This clone has just a few counts. V usage is TRBV5-6 and J usage is TRBJ1-2, with D perhaps matching TRBD1 (6 bases). Per germline, CDR1 SGHDT and CDR2 YYEEEE. The V gene lost 4 bases and the J gene lost 6 bases, with 13 bases spanning the gap. The CDR3 loop spans 13 amino acids. The CDR3 bases are TGTGCCAGCAGCAGACAGGAAGTCAATGGCTACACCTTC. This sequence encodes CASSRQEVNGYTF.

The chain combines TRBV4-3 with TRBJ2-5; TRBD1 is a possible D gene (6 bases). The V and J ends lost 2 bases and 2 bases respectively, with 15 bases between them. From germline, CDR1 is LGHNA and CDR2 YSLEER. The CDR3 is 16 residues long. Here the CDR3 DNA reads TGCGCCAGCAGCCAACCACGGCGACAGGAGCAAGAGACCCAGTACTTC. It translates to CASSQPRRQEQETQYF.

In regard to this clone: Sequence at one end of the junction differs from germline and may be a read error. This chain uses TRBV11-2 with TRBJ1-3; tentative D call: TRBD1 (5 bases). This CDR3 is built from 14 residues. CDR1 is SGHAT and CDR2 is FQNNGV in the germline V gene. The CDR3 DNA sequence: TGTGCCAGCAGACCGGGACTCGATGGAGACACCATATATTTT. It yields the protein CASRPGLDGDTIYF.

The V and J genes are TRBV19 and TRBJ1-2; D gene unclear. This CDR3 contains 12 residues. Trimming removed 11 bases from V and 6 bases from J, with 16 bases in between. The germline CDR1 and CDR2 sequences are LNHDA and SQIVND (reference sequence). This CDR3 is CASQPGRHGYTF. The CDR3 DNA reads TGTGCCTCCCAGCCGGGTCGACATGGCTACACCTTC.

The V gene is TRBV27, the J gene TRBJ2-1; 7 bases line up with TRBD2. J lost 6 bases, V lost 11 bases, and 13 bases had no gene match. The CDR3 spans 14 residues. Germline V gene sequence: CDR1 MNHEY, CDR2 SMNVEV (reference sequence). The CDR3 reads CASQTSLAVNEQFF. In nucleotides, the CDR3 is TGTGCCTCCCAGACTAGCCTCGCCGTCAATGAGCAGTTCTTC.

The chain uses TRBV3-1 (or the pseudogene TRBV3-2) and TRBJ2-3, with D hard to call. Germline lookup yields CDR1 LGHDT and CDR2 YNNKEL (reference sequence). V was clipped by 1 base and J by 6 bases, with 14 bases between them. The CDR3 is 15 amino acids. CDR3 bases: TGTGCCAGCAGCCAAGGGCTAGGTCCGGGTGATACGCAGTATTTT. Protein product: CASSQGLGPGDTQYF.

The chain couples TRBV27 to TRBJ2-7, with TRBD1 matching over 8 bases. Unmatched junction bases numbered 8, after V lost 8 bases and J lost 2 bases. Germline V lookup: CDR1 MNHEY, CDR2 SMNVEV (reference sequence). CDR3 length: 14 amino acids. Here the CDR3 reads CASGPRTGTYEQYF. The CDR3 bases are TGTGCCAGCGGCCCTCGGACAGGGACCTACGAGCAGTACTTC.

The chain has TRBV9 and TRBJ1-1; 9 bases are shared with TRBD1. This CDR3 is built from 15 residues. Germline V gene lookup returns CDR1 SGDLS and CDR2 YYNGEE. Trimming cost V 3 bases and J 8 bases; bases outside gene matches: 11. DNA of the CDR3: TGTGCCAGCAGCGCTGCCGGGACAGGGTCTAGGGAAGCTTTCTTT. Its protein is CASSAAGTGSREAFF.

The chain links TRBV5-4 to TRBJ2-3; 8 nucleotides align to TRBD1. The CDR3 contains 15 residues. Germline assignment: CDR1 SGHNT and CDR2 YYREEE (reference sequence). The ends lost 0 bases at V and 4 bases at J; junction bases unmatched: 4. This CDR3 reads CASSLAGRGPDTQYF. The CDR3 DNA reads TGTGCCAGCAGCTTGGCGGGCAGGGGGCCAGATACGCAGTATTTT. The full variable domain, with the rest looked up from reference TRBV5-4 and TRBJ2-3, is ETGVTQSPTHLIKTRGQQVTLRCSSQSGHNTVSWYQQALGQGPQFIFQYYREEENGRGNFPPRFSGLQFPNYSSELNVNALELDDSALYLCASSLAGRGPDTQYFGPGTRLTVL.

The chain uses TRBV4-2 and TRBJ1-2, with D unclear. V was clipped by 5 bases and J by 0 bases, with 10 bases between them. CDR3 length: 14 residues. CDR1 is LGHNA, CDR2 YNFKEQ, per germline. The CDR3: CASSGSGTNYGYTF. The DNA of the CDR3 is TGTGCCAGCAGCGGATCCGGGACTAACTATGGCTACACCTTC.

V gene TRBV19 combines with J gene TRBJ1-5; the D is unclear. V was trimmed by 4 bases and J by 3 bases, leaving 7 bases between them. This CDR3 contains 13 residues. Germline V gives CDR1 LNHDA, CDR2 SQIVND (reference sequence). The CDR3 DNA follows: TGTGCCAGTAGTAGGGAGGACAATCAGCCCCAGCATTTT. It yields the protein CASSREDNQPQHF.

The chain uses TRBV28 and TRBJ2-3, with unresolved D. V gave up 4 bases and J gave up 1 base, with 9 bases separating them. The CDR3 sequence is 14 residues long. Germline CDR1 reads MDHEN; CDR2 reads SYDVKM. The CDR3 region is CASSSEIRTDTQYF. CDR3 sequence (DNA): TGTGCCAGCAGTTCGGAGATCCGCACAGATACGCAGTATTTT. Together with reference TRBV28 and TRBJ2-3, the CDR3 gives the full variable domain: DVKVTQSSRYLVKRTGEKVFLECVQDMDHENMFWYRQDPGLGLRLIYFSYDVKMKEKGDIPEGYSVSREKKERFSLILESASTNQTSMYLCASSSEIRTDTQYFGPGTRLTVL.

The chain carries TRBV30 and TRBJ2-7; D is possibly TRBD2 (6 bases). V shed 5 bases and J shed 5 bases, with 13 bases lying between them. Germline V gene sequence: CDR1 GTSNPN, CDR2 SVGIG (reference sequence). CDR3 length equals 12 residues. CDR3 DNA sequence: TGTGCCTGGCTCGGAGGGCGGGACGAGCAGTACTTC. Protein: CAWLGGRDEQYF.

The gene calls are TRBV6-5 and TRBJ2-1; D uncertain. V lost 8 bases, J lost 0 bases, and 8 bases lay in between. CDR3 length equals 13 residues. Germline CDR1 MNHEY, CDR2 SVGAGI. DNA of the CDR3: TGTGCCAGCCAGCGTAGCTCCTACAATGAGCAGTTCTTC. Protein: CASQRSSYNEQFF.

The chain links TRBV12-3 or TRBV12-4 to TRBJ1-5; 7 bases match TRBD1. The V gene end was trimmed by 4 bases and the J gene end by 7 bases; junction bases not matched to a gene: 1. The CDR3 is 12 amino acids. DNA of the CDR3: TGTGCCAGCAGTTCAGGGGGACAGCCCCAGCATTTT. Amino acids: CASSSGGQPQHF.

The CDR3 nucleotides read TGCAGTGCTAGAGATTCGGAGACCCAGTACTTC. Translation gives CSARDSETQYF. J is TRBJ2-5 and V is TRBV20-1; D unclear. V was clipped by 0 bases and J by 5 bases, with 4 bases between them. Germline V gene sequence: CDR1 DFQATT, CDR2 SNEGSKA (reference sequence). CDR3 length: 11 amino acids.

The V and J genes are TRBV3-1 (or the pseudogene TRBV3-2) and TRBJ1-1; D gene unclear. Germline values: CDR1 LGHDT, CDR2 YNNKEL (reference sequence). The CDR3 is 13 residues long. V gave up 5 bases and J gave up 3 bases, with 10 bases separating them. In DNA form, the CDR3 reads TGTGCCAGCAGCGTGGCCCGGGACACTGAAGCTTTCTTT. This encodes CASSVARDTEAFF.

This clone was observed a single time. This chain joins TRBV7-9 and TRBJ2-1, with D perhaps TRBD2 (5 bases). This CDR3 spans 13 amino acids. V lost 5 bases to trimming and J lost 8 bases, with 13 bases between them. Germline V CDR1 and CDR2: SEHNR, FQNEAQ (reference sequence). The CDR3 region has the DNA TGTGCCAGCAGCCCCCGGGGTGACGATGAGCAGTTCTTC. This encodes CASSPRGDDEQFF.

This clone has a single count. The V and J genes are TRBV4-3 and TRBJ1-2, with D possibly matching TRBD1 (5 bases). The CDR3 has 17 amino acids. From germline, CDR1 is LGHNA and CDR2 YSLEER. With 1 base removed from V and 5 bases from J, the gap between germline ends came to 20 bases. CDR3 sequence (DNA): TGCGCCAGCAGCCAAGCACTTGGGGCGATGACGAGTTATGGCTACACCTTC. It translates to CASSQALGAMTSYGYTF.